The clone carrying this TCR beta chain was detected only once. This sample is part of a study of cytomegalovirus exposure and HLA in healthy donors. The PCR contained 60 Vbeta and 13 Jbeta primers. Using immunoSEQ multiplex PCR, the repertoire was profiled, and TCRdb retains in-frame clones only, with some absent. The repertoire includes over 100,000 clones, 70% to 80% of them detected once, and around 3% sits in the top ten. In germline, CDR1 is LNHDA, CDR2 SQIVND (reference sequence). The CDR3 length is 13 residues. V dropped 7 bases and J dropped 5 bases, with 13 bases sitting between them. The sequenced material came from PBMCs. This receptor was identified in a young woman in good health and CMV-seropositive. V usage is TRBV19 and J usage is TRBJ2-3; TRBD2 might be the D (7 bases). The CDR3 nucleotides are TGTGCCAGTACCTTAGGGGGGGGAGATACGCAGTATTTT. It is translated as CASTLGGGDTQYF.